These T cell receptor beta chains were read from a single sample in a study of shared clonotypes between healthy human individuals. Assay: immunoSEQ multiplex PCR; the TCRdb copy retains only in-frame clones and omits some. This sample yields more than 550,000 clones, of which less than 95% are seen a single time; more than 30% belongs to the top ten. The sequencing sample was made of memory CD8+ T cells from PBMCs. All receptors come from a man aged 18 to 30 in good health. Some clones in this sample may be carry-over from other donors' samples. Each CDR3 is given with its conserved first and last residue. A D gene is named only where the DNA matches it firmly. Not every row has a clone size; where given, it reads once, few, many or a size class.

clone size	V gene	D gene	J gene	CDR3 protein	CDR3 DNA
NA	TRBV4-3	TRBD2	TRBJ2-7	CASSQRAGAFSYEQYF	TGCGCCAGCAGCCAACGAGCGGGAGCCTTCTCCTACGAGCAGTACTTC
NA	TRBV10-1	NA	TRBJ2-1	CASSEGNEQFF	TGCGCCAGCAGTGAGGGGAATGAGCAGTTCTTC
NA	TRBV5-4	NA	TRBJ2-1	CASSLELYNEQFF	TGTGCCAGCAGCTTGGAACTCTACAATGAGCAGTTCTTC
NA	TRBV25-1	TRBD2	TRBJ2-3	CASDVAGLSTDTQYF	TGTGCCAGCGACGTAGCGGGACTAAGCACAGATACGCAGTATTTT
NA	TRBV27	TRBD1	TRBJ1-2	CASSPGDSYGYTF	TGTGCCAGCAGTCCCGGGGACAGTTATGGCTACACCTTC
few	TRBV7-9	NA	TRBJ2-1	CASSFLEQFF	TGTGCCAGCAGCTTTCTTGAGCAGTTCTTC
NA	TRBV27	TRBD1	TRBJ2-5	CASASGGRETQYF	TGTGCCAGCGCTTCAGGGGGCAGGGAGACCCAGTACTTC
few	TRBV29-1	TRBD1	TRBJ1-2	CSDLDRVAFGYTF	TGCAGCGACTTGGACAGGGTGGCCTTCGGCTACACCTTC
NA	TRBV16	TRBD1	TRBJ2-7	CASSQFQGDSYEQYF	TGTGCCAGCAGCCAATTTCAGGGGGACTCCTACGAGCAGTACTTC
NA	TRBV18	NA	TRBJ2-5	CASSPPKGMGETQYF	TGTGCCAGCTCACCACCGAAGGGGATGGGAGAGACCCAGTACTTC
NA	TRBV7-9	NA	TRBJ2-1	CASSLLTSSYNEQFF	TGTGCCAGCAGCTTACTGACGAGCTCCTACAATGAGCAGTTCTTC
NA	TRBV5-4	NA	TRBJ1-1	CASSQRFLGTEAFF	TGTGCCAGCAGCCAGAGGTTCCTGGGTACTGAAGCTTTCTTT
NA	TRBV5-6	TRBD1	TRBJ2-4	CASSLAGQGLQNIQYF	TGTGCCAGCAGCTTGGCGGGACAGGGCCTCCAAAACATTCAGTACTTC
once	TRBV10-3	NA	TRBJ1-1	CAIRKNRTVEGPMNTEAFF	TGTGCCATCAGAAAGAACAGGACAGTGGAAGGGCCAATGAACACTGAAGCTTTCTTT
once	TRBV9	NA	TRBJ2-1	CASSVGVLNEQFF	TGTGCCAGCAGCGTAGGAGTCCTCAATGAGCAGTTCTTC
NA	TRBV6-5	NA	TRBJ2-5	CASSYANGGLGEQYF	TGTGCCAGCAGTTACGCCAACGGAGGGTTGGGGGAGCAGTACTTC
NA	TRBV15	NA	TRBJ1-1	CATSGQLVPDTEAFF	TGTGCCACCAGCGGGCAGCTTGTGCCGGACACTGAAGCTTTCTTT
NA	TRBV11-2	NA	TRBJ2-7	CASSHRVPGHDEQYF	TGTGCCAGCAGCCACCGGGTCCCGGGGCATGACGAGCAGTACTTC
NA	TRBV5-8	NA	TRBJ1-5	CASSPPKRGYQPQHF	TGTGCCAGCAGCCCCCCCAAACGCGGGTATCAGCCCCAGCATTTT
NA	TRBV6-6	TRBD1	TRBJ2-1	CASSHGQETYNEQFF	TGTGCCAGCAGTCACGGACAGGAAACATACAATGAGCAGTTCTTC
NA	TRBV7-2	TRBD2	TRBJ2-1	CASSKHSGSSRGNEQFF	TGTGCCAGCAGCAAACATAGCGGGAGTTCACGGGGCAATGAGCAGTTCTTC
once	TRBV5-6	NA	TRBJ2-2	CASRGRRTGELFF	TGTGCCAGCAGGGGGCGTCGGACCGGGGAGCTGTTTTTT